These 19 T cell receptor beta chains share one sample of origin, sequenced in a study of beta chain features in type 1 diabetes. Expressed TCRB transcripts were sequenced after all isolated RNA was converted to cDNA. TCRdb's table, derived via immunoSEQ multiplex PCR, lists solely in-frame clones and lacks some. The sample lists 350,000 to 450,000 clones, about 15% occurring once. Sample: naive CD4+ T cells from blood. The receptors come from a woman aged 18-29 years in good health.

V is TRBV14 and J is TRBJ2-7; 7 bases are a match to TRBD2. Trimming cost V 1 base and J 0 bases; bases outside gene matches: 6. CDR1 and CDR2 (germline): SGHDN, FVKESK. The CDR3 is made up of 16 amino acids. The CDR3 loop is CASSQGEGRHSYEQYF. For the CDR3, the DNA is TGTGCCAGCAGCCAAGGGGAGGGGCGACACTCCTACGAGCAGTACTTC.

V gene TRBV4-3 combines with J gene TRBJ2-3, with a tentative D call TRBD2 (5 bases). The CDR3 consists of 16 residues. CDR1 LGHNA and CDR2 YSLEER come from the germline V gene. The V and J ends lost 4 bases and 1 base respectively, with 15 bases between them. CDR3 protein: CASSRNLLGGTDTQYF. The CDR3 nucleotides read TGCGCCAGCAGCCGCAACCTACTAGGAGGCACAGATACGCAGTATTTT.

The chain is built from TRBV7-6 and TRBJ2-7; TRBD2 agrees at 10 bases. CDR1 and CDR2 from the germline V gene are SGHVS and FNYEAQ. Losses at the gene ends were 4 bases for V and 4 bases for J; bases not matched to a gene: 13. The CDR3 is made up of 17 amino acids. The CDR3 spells CASSSRQREGSWYEQYF. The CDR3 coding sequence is TGTGCCAGCAGCTCACGCCAGCGGGAGGGATCGTGGTACGAGCAGTACTTC. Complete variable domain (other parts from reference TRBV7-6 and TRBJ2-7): GAGVSQSPRYKVTKRGQDVALRCDPISGHVSLYWYRQALGQGPEFLTYFNYEAQQDKSGLPNDRFSAERPEGSISTLTIQRTEQRDSAMYRCASSSRQREGSWYEQYFGPGTRLTVT.

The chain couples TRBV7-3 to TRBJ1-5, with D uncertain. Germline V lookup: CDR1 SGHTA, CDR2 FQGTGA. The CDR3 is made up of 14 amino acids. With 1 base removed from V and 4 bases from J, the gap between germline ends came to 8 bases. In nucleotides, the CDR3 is TGTGCCAGCAGCTTAAGCAGTGCAAATCAGCCCCAGCATTTT. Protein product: CASSLSSANQPQHF.

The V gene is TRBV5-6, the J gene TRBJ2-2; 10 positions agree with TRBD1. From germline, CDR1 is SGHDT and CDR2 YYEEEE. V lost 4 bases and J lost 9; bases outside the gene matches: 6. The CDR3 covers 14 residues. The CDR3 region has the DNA TGTGCCAGCAGCAGGGACAGGGGTAACCGGGAGCTGTTTTTT. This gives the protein CASSRDRGNRELFF.

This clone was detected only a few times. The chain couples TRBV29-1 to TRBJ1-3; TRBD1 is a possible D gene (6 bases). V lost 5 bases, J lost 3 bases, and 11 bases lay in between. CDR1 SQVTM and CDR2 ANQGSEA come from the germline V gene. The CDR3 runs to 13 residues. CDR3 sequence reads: CSVSGHDGNTIYF. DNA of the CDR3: TGCAGCGTTTCGGGACACGATGGAAACACCATATATTTT.

The CDR3, as DNA: TGTGCCAGCAGCACCGGACAGGGTGGTGAAAAACTGTTTTTT. Translation gives CASSTGQGGEKLFF. The V call is TRBV7-9, the J call TRBJ1-4; TRBD1 agrees at 8 bases. The CDR3 runs 14 residues. Germline values: CDR1 SEHNR, CDR2 FQNEAQ (reference sequence). The V and J ends lost 5 bases and 7 bases, in that order; junction bases with no gene match: 6. Drawing the rest from reference TRBV7-9 and TRBJ1-4, the complete variable domain is DTGVSQNPRHKITKRGQNVTFRCDPISEHNRLYWYRQTLGQGPEFLTYFQNEAQLEKSRLLSDRFSAERPKGSFSTLEIQRTEQGDSAMYLCASSTGQGGEKLFFGSGTQLSVL.

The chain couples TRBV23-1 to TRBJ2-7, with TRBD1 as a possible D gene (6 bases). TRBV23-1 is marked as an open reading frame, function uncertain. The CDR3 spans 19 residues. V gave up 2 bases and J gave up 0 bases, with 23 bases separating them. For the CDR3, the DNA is TGCGCCAGCAGTCAACGTTACGTCGCTTGGACAGACTTCTCCTACGAGCAGTACTTC. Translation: CASSQRYVAWTDFSYEQYF.

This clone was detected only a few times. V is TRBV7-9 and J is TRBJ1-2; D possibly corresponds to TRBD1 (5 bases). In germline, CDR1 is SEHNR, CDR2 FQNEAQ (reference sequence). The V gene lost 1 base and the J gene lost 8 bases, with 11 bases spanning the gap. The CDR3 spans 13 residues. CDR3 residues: CASSLVGGSGYTF. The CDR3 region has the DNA TGTGCCAGCAGCTTAGTCGGGGGATCCGGCTACACCTTC.

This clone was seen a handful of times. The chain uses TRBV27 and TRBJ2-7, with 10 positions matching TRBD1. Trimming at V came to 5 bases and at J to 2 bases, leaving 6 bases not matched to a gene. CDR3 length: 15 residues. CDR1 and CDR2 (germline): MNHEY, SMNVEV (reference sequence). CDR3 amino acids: CASSPWTGGPYEQYF. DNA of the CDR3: TGTGCCAGCAGTCCCTGGACAGGGGGGCCCTACGAGCAGTACTTC.

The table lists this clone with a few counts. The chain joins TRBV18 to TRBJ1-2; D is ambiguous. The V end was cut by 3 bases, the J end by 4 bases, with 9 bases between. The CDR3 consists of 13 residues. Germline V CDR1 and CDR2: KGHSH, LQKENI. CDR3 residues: CASSPPVLYGYTF. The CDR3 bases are TGTGCCAGCTCACCGCCGGTCCTCTATGGCTACACCTTC.

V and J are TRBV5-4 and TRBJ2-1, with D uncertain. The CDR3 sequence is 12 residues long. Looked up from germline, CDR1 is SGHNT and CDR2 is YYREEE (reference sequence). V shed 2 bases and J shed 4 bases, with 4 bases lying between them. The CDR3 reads CASSLQYNEQFF. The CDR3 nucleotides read TGTGCCAGCAGCTTACAGTACAATGAGCAGTTCTTC.

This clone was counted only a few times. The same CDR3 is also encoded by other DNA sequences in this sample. The CDR3 DNA reads TGCAGCGTTGAGGGGACAGACTATGGCTACACCTTC. This encodes CSVEGTDYGYTF. This chain connects TRBV29-1 to TRBJ1-2; 7 nucleotides match TRBD1. Germline V gene data show CDR1 as SQVTM and CDR2 as ANQGSEA. The CDR3 is 12 residues long. V lost 3 bases to trimming and J lost 3 bases; unmatched junction nucleotides: 1.

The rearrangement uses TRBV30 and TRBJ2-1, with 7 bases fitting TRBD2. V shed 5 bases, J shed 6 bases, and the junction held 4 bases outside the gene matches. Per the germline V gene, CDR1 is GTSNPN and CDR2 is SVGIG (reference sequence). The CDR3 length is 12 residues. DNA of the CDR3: TGTGCCTGGGGGTGGGGGGGCAATGAGCAGTTCTTC. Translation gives CAWGWGGNEQFF. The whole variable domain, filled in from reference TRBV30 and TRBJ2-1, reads SQTIHQWPATLVQPVGSPLSLECTVEGTSNPNLYWYRQAAGRGLQLLFYSVGIGQISSEVPQNLSASRPQDRQFILSSKKLLLSDSGFYLCAWGWGGNEQFFGPGTRLTVL.

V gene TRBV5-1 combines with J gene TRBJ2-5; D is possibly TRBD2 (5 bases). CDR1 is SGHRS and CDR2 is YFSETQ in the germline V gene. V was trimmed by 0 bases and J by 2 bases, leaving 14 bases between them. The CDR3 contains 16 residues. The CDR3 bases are TGCGCCAGCAGCTTGGGGGCAGCCCCGGGGCAAGAGACCCAGTACTTC. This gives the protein CASSLGAAPGQETQYF.

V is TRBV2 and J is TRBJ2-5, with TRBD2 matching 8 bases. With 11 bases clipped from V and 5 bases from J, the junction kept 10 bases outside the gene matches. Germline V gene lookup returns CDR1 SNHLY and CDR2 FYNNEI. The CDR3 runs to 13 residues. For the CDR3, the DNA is TGTGCCTGCGCGGGGGGCTCGAGGGAGACCCAGTACTTC. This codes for CACAGGSRETQYF.

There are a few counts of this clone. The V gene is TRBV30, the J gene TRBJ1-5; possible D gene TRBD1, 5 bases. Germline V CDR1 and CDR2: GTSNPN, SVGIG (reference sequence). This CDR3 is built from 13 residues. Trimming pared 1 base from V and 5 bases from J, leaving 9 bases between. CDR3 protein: CAWSGTPDQPQHF. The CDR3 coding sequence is TGTGCCTGGAGTGGGACACCCGATCAGCCCCAGCATTTT.

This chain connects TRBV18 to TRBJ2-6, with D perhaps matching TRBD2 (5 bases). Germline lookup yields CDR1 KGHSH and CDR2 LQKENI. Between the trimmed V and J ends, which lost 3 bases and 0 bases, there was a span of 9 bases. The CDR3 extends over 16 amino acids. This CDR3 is CASSPRTSSGANVLTF. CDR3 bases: TGTGCCAGCTCACCCCGGACTTCCTCTGGGGCCAACGTCCTGACTTTC.

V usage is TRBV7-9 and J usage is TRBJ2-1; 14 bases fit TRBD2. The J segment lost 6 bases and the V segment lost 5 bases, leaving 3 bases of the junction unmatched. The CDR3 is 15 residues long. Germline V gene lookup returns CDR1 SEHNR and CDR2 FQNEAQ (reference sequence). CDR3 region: CASSKGLAGANEQFF. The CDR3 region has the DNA TGTGCCAGCAGCAAGGGACTAGCGGGAGCCAATGAGCAGTTCTTC.